Listed here are 23 T cell receptor beta chains from one sample, sequenced in a study of blood T cells in healthy people across ages. The authors ran a second PCR of roughly 6 to 11 cycles using a sample-barcoded 5' primer and a J-beta primer mix. One entry per CDR3 protein results from TCRdb running MiXCR on the 5' RACE reads. The sample has about 1.8 million distinct CDR3 sequences, about 50% seen once; the top ten hold over 2%. Sequences were obtained from blood. The receptors shown here come from a woman in her thirties or forties in good health.

The chain combines TRBV10-3 with TRBJ2-1, with 7 positions matching TRBD1. V dropped 8 bases and J dropped 7; count of bases not matched to a gene: 2. CDR1 and CDR2 (germline): ENHRY, SYGVKD. The CDR3 consists of 11 residues. The DNA for the CDR3 is TGTGCCATCTACAGGGGAAATGAGCAGTTCTTC. Protein: CAIYRGNEQFF.

This chain uses TRBV7-2 with TRBJ2-5; no clear D gene. This CDR3 is built from 13 residues. The ends were cut back, 5 bases at V and 5 bases at J, with 12 bases in the middle. Germline V gene sequence: CDR1 SGHTA, CDR2 FQGNSA. CDR3 residues: CASSPAPGETQYF. Written as DNA, the CDR3 is TGTGCCAGCAGCCCCGCCCCCGGTGAGACCCAGTACTTC.

This clonotype was counted only a few times. This chain connects TRBV12-3 or TRBV12-4 to TRBJ2-5; possibly TRBD1 for D (8 bases). Trimming shortened V by 3 bases and J by 5 bases, and 25 bases separated the two germline ends. CDR3 length: 18 residues. The CDR3 nucleotides are TGTGCCAGCAGTTTTTCCTCCTTTCAACAGGGGGGGCGGGAGACCCAGTACTTC. Amino acids: CASSFSSFQQGGRETQYF.

This chain joins TRBV7-3 and TRBJ2-1, with a tentative D call TRBD1 (5 bases). In germline, CDR1 is SGHTA, CDR2 FQGTGA. The CDR3 is 16 amino acids. The V end lost 0 bases, the J end lost 4 bases, and 13 bases lay between the germline ends. The CDR3 sequence: CASSLTWQGSYNEQFF. CDR3 nucleotides: TGTGCCAGCAGCTTAACGTGGCAGGGATCGTACAATGAGCAGTTCTTC.

The rearrangement joins TRBV7-2 to TRBJ2-3; 8 nucleotides align to TRBD2. Trimming removed 0 bases from V and 5 bases from J; junction bases left unmatched: 4. The CDR3 consists of 15 residues. Germline CDR1 is SGHTA and CDR2 is FQGNSA. The CDR3 region has the DNA TGTGCCAGCAGCTTAGCGCAGCGGGGGAAAGATACGCAGTATTTT. As protein: CASSLAQRGKDTQYF.

This clonotype came up once. This sequence joins TRBV6-6 and TRBJ1-4, with D possibly being TRBD1 (5 bases). Germline assignment: CDR1 MNHNY and CDR2 SVGAGI (reference sequence). This CDR3 region has 15 residues. V was pared by 2 bases and J by 0 bases, with 7 bases between. This CDR3 reads CASSYDSTTNEKLFF. The CDR3 DNA reads TGTGCCAGCAGTTACGACAGTACAACTAATGAAAAACTGTTTTTT.

The chain links TRBV5-1 to TRBJ1-2, with TRBD1 matching 7 bases. V trimming: 2 bases; J trimming: 3 bases; junction bases outside the gene matches: 7. CDR3 length: 15 residues. The germline gives CDR1 SGHRS, CDR2 YFSETQ. CDR3 nucleotide sequence: TGCGCCAGCAGCTTAGGACAGGAGGGTCACTATGGCTACACCTTC. Encoded protein: CASSLGQEGHYGYTF.

The gene calls are TRBV28 and TRBJ2-2; 8 nucleotides line up with TRBD2. Germline V gene lookup returns CDR1 MDHEN and CDR2 SYDVKM. With V trimmed by 7 bases and J by 5 bases, 9 bases remained unmatched. The CDR3 has 15 residues. CDR3 amino acids: CASTPGGRRTGELFF. CDR3 coding DNA: TGTGCCAGCACCCCGGGAGGGCGAAGGACCGGGGAGCTGTTTTTT.

In nucleotides, the CDR3 is TGTGCCAGCAGCCCGCTTCAGGGGTTAGGAGAGACCCAGTACTTC. Protein sequence: CASSPLQGLGETQYF. The chain is built from TRBV4-2 and TRBJ2-5; TRBD1 might be the D (6 bases). CDR3 length: 15 residues. Per germline, CDR1 LGHNA and CDR2 YNFKEQ. V gave up 4 bases and J gave up 4 bases, with 16 bases separating them.

The chain carries TRBV2 and TRBJ2-1, with 7 bases identical to TRBD2. From germline, CDR1 is SNHLY and CDR2 FYNNEI. After removal of 10 bases from V and 7 bases from J, the junction contained 7 bases not matched to a gene. The CDR3 spans 12 residues. DNA of the CDR3: TGTGCCAACCGAGCGGGGCTGAATGAGCAGTTCTTC. Its protein is CANRAGLNEQFF. Combining the CDR3 with reference TRBV2 and TRBJ2-1 gives the whole variable domain EPEVTQTPSHQVTQMGQEVILRCVPISNHLYFYWYRQILGQKVEFLVSFYNNEISEKSEIFDDQFSVERPDGSNFTLKIRSTKLEDSAMYFCANRAGLNEQFFGPGTRLTVL.

The chain combines TRBV9 with TRBJ2-5, with 7 nucleotides matching TRBD2. The CDR3 sequence is 14 residues long. V lost 2 bases and J lost 11; bases outside the gene matches: 12. The germline gives CDR1 SGDLS, CDR2 YYNGEE. CDR3 sequence: CASSVTRTSDEQYF. The DNA of the CDR3 is TGTGCCAGCAGCGTTACCAGGACTAGTGATGAGCAGTACTTC.

The J gene is TRBJ2-6, the V gene TRBV5-1; TRBD1 might be the D (6 bases). The CDR3 length is 17 residues. Deletions cut 3 bases from V and 0 bases from J, with 13 bases between. Germline assignment: CDR1 SGHRS and CDR2 YFSETQ. CDR3 coding DNA: TGCGCCAGCAGCTATTCAGGGGCGCTCTCTGGGGCCAACGTCCTGACTTTC. This gives the protein CASSYSGALSGANVLTF.

This clonotype appeared a few times. The rearrangement joins TRBV29-1 to TRBJ2-5, with a weak D call TRBD2 (6 bases). Trimming cost V 6 bases and J 5 bases, with 16 bases left between them. The germline gives CDR1 SQVTM, CDR2 ANQGSEA. The CDR3 runs 13 residues. The CDR3 DNA sequence: TGCAGCGTGGCCGCAACTAGCATGGAGACCCAGTACTTC. Its translation: CSVAATSMETQYF.

V is TRBV2 and J is TRBJ2-7; D is uncertain. V was pared by 8 bases and J by 7 bases, with 12 bases between. The CDR3 contains 11 residues. From germline, CDR1 is SNHLY and CDR2 FYNNEI. CDR3 coding DNA: TGTGCCAGCGAAAGGCGCGATGAGCAGTACTTC. The encoded protein is CASERRDEQYF.

The V call is TRBV27, the J call TRBJ1-6; the match to TRBD1 covers 9 bases. Trimming at V came to 0 bases and at J to 16 bases, leaving 1 base not matched to a gene. The CDR3 is 12 amino acids. Germline values: CDR1 MNHEY, CDR2 SMNVEV (reference sequence). For the CDR3, the DNA is TGTGCCAGCAGTTTATCGGGACAGGGTCTCCACTTT. This codes for CASSLSGQGLHF.

A note on this clonotype: The junction and the germline gene differ at one end; a read error may be behind it. The rearrangement uses TRBV28 and TRBJ2-7; TRBD1 or TRBD2 may be the D gene (5 bases each). Germline CDR1 reads MDHEN; CDR2 reads SYDVKM. The CDR3 has 14 amino acids. For the CDR3, the DNA is TGTGCCAGCAGTTTATGGGGGGAACGAGAGACCCAGTCCTTC. Amino acids: CASSLWGERETQSF.

This clonotype was recorded a few times. The V gene is TRBV28, the J gene TRBJ2-5; D is tentatively TRBD1 or TRBD2 (6 bases each). The CDR3 sequence is 14 residues long. The ends were cut back, 8 bases at V and 3 bases at J, with 16 bases in the middle. Germline V gene sequence: CDR1 MDHEN, CDR2 SYDVKM. The DNA of the CDR3 is TGTGCCAGCGAGACAGGAGGGCAAAAAGAGACCCAGTACTTC. Its protein product is CASETGGQKETQYF. Complete variable domain (other parts from reference TRBV28 and TRBJ2-5): DVKVTQSSRYLVKRTGEKVFLECVQDMDHENMFWYRQDPGLGLRLIYFSYDVKMKEKGDIPEGYSVSREKKERFSLILESASTNQTSMYLCASETGGQKETQYFGPGTRLLVL.

V and J are TRBV25-1 and TRBJ2-7; 7 bases agree with TRBD1. In germline, CDR1 is MGHDK, CDR2 SYGVNS. The V gene end was trimmed by 2 bases and the J gene end by 3 bases; junction bases not matched to a gene: 7. There are 15 residues in the CDR3. This CDR3 reads CASSEPKQGFYEQYF. The DNA for the CDR3 is TGTGCCAGCAGTGAACCGAAACAGGGGTTCTACGAGCAGTACTTC.

This sequence joins TRBV5-1 and TRBJ2-7; D is possibly TRBD2 (6 bases). CDR1 is SGHRS and CDR2 is YFSETQ in the germline V gene. This CDR3 is built from 17 residues. The ends were cut back, 0 bases at V and 5 bases at J, with 21 bases in the middle. The CDR3 loop is CASSLEPGRIRTDEQYF. CDR3 nucleotides: TGCGCCAGCAGCTTGGAACCAGGGAGGATTCGTACCGACGAGCAGTACTTC.

V gene TRBV27 combines with J gene TRBJ2-5; 7 positions match TRBD2. Germline values: CDR1 MNHEY, CDR2 SMNVEV (reference sequence). Unmatched junction bases numbered 7, after V lost 5 bases and J lost 1 base. The CDR3 has 15 residues. The CDR3 protein is CASSPFRTSQETQYF. In DNA, the CDR3 is TGTGCCAGCAGTCCGTTTCGGACTAGCCAAGAGACCCAGTACTTC.

CDR3 sequence reads: CASSQSGGRYNEQYF. Written as DNA, the CDR3 is TGTGCCAGCAGCCAAAGCGGGGGCCGTTACAATGAGCAGTACTTC. J is TRBJ2-7 and V is TRBV12-3 or TRBV12-4, with 8 bases aligning to TRBD2. The CDR3 is 15 amino acids. V trimming: 6 bases; J trimming: 7 bases; junction bases outside the gene matches: 14.

The sample holds a few counts of this clonotype. This chain uses TRBV7-9 with TRBJ2-5; D remains ambiguous. From germline, CDR1 is SEHNR and CDR2 FQNEAQ (reference sequence). The ends were cut back, 3 bases at V and 4 bases at J, with 9 bases in the middle. This CDR3 has 13 amino acids. The CDR3 region is CASSLPQRETQYF. CDR3 DNA sequence: TGTGCCAGCAGCTTGCCCCAGAGAGAGACCCAGTACTTC. Supplemented by reference TRBV7-9 and TRBJ2-5, the full variable domain reads DTGVSQNPRHKITKRGQNVTFRCDPISEHNRLYWYRQTLGQGPEFLTYFQNEAQLEKSRLLSDRFSAERPKGSFSTLEIQRTEQGDSAMYLCASSLPQRETQYFGPGTRLLVL.

This clonotype came up a few times. This rearrangement joins TRBV9 to TRBJ2-3; 13 positions agree with TRBD2. The CDR3 runs 17 residues. With V trimmed by 4 bases and J by 4 bases, 9 bases remained unmatched. Germline V CDR1 and CDR2: SGDLS, YYNGEE. The DNA of the CDR3 is TGTGCCAGCAGCACGGGACTAGCGGGGTTGATATCAGATACGCAGTATTTT. Amino acid sequence: CASSTGLAGLISDTQYF.